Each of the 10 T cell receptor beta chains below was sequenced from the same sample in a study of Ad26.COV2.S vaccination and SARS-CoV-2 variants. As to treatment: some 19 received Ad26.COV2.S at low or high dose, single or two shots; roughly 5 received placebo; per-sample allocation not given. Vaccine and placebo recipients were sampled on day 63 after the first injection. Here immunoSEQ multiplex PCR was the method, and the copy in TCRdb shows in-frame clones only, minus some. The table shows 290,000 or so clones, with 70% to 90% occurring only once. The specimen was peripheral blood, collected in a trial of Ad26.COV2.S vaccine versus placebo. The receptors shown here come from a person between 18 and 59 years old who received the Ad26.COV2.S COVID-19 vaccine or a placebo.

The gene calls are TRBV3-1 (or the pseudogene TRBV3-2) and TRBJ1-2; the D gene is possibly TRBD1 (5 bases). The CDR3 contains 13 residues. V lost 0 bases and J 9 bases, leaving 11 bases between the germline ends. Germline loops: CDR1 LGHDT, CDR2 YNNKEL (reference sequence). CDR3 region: CASSQDWGDRYTF. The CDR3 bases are TGTGCCAGCAGCCAAGATTGGGGGGATCGCTACACCTTC.

The CDR3 loop reads CASSLLRTSGANVLTF. CDR3 DNA: TGTGCCAGCAGCCTTCTCCGGACCTCTGGGGCCAACGTCCTGACTTTC. The rearrangement links TRBV3-1 (or the pseudogene TRBV3-2) to TRBJ2-6; no definite D call. Deletions cut 4 bases from V and 0 bases from J, with 10 bases between. Germline V lookup: CDR1 LGHDT, CDR2 YNNKEL (reference sequence). The CDR3 runs to 16 residues.

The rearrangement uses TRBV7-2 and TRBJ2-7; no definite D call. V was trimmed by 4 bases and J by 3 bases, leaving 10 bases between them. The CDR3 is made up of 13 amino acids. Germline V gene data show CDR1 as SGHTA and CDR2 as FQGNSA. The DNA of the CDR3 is TGTGCCAGCAGCTCAACAAGCTTCTACGAGCAGTACTTC. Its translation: CASSSTSFYEQYF.

The CDR3 region is CASSPPGEPYNEQFF. CDR3 bases: TGTGCCAGCTCACCCCCGGGGGAACCCTACAATGAGCAGTTCTTC. The chain couples TRBV18 to TRBJ2-1; TRBD2 might be the D (6 bases). This CDR3 has 15 amino acids. V was shortened by 3 bases and J by 2 bases, with 11 bases between the two germline ends. CDR1 KGHSH and CDR2 LQKENI come from the germline V gene.

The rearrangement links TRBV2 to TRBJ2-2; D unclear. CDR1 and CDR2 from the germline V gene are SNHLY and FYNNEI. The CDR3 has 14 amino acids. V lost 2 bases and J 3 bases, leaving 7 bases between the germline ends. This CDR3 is CASSETSDTGELFF. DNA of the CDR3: TGTGCCAGCAGTGAAACGTCGGACACCGGGGAGCTGTTTTTT.

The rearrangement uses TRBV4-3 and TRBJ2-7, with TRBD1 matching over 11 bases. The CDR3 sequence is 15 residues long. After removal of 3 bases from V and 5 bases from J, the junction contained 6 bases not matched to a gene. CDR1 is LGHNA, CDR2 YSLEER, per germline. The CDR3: CASSQEGQGVHEQYF. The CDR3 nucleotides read TGCGCCAGCAGCCAGGAGGGACAGGGGGTCCACGAGCAGTACTTC.

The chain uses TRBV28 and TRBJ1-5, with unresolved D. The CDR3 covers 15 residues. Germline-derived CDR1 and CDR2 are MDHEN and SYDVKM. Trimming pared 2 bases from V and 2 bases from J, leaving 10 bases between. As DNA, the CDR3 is TGTGCCAGCAGTTTACAGGAAAGGGGCAATCAGCCCCAGCATTTT. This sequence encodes CASSLQERGNQPQHF.

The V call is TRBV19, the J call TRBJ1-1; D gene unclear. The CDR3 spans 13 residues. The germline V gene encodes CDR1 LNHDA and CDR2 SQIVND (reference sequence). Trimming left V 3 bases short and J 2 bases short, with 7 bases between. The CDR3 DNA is TGTGCCAGTAGTATTTTGCACAACACTGAAGCTTTCTTT. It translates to CASSILHNTEAFF.

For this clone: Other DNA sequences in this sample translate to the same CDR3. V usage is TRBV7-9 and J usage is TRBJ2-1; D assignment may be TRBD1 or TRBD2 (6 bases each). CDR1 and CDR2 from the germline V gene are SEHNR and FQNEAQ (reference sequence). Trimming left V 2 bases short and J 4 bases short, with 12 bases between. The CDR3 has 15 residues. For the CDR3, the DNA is TGTGCCAGCAGCTTATTAGGGGGGAGTTACAATGAGCAGTTCTTC. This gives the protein CASSLLGGSYNEQFF.

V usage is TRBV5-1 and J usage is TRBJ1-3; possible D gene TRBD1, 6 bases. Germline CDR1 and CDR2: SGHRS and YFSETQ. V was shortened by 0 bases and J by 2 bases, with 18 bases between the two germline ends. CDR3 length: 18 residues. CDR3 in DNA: TGCGCCAGCAGCTTGGGGGTACAGGGTCTCTCTGCTGGAAACACCATATATTTT. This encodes CASSLGVQGLSAGNTIYF.